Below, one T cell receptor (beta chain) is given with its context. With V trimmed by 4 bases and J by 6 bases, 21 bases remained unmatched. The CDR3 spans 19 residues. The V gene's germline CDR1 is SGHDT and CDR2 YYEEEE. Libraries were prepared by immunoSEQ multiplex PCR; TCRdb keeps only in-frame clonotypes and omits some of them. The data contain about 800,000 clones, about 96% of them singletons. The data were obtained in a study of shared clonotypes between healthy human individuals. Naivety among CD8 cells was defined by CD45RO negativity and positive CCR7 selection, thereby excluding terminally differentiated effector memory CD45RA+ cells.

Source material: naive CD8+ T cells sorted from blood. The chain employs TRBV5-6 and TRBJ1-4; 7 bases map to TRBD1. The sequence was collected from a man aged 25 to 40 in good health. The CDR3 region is CASSTTGARTALWDEKLFF. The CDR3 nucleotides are TGTGCCAGCAGCACAACAGGGGCTCGGACTGCACTCTGGGATGAAAAACTGTTTTTT.